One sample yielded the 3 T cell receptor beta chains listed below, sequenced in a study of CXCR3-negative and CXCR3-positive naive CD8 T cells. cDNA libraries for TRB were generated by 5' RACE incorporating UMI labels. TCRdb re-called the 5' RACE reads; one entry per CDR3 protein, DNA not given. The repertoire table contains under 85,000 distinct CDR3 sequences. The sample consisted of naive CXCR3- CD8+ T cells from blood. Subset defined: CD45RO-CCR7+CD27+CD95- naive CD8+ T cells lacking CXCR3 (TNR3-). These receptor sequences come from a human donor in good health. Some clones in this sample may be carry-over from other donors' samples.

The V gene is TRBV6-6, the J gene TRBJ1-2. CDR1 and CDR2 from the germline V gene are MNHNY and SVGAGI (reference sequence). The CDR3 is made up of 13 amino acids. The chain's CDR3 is CASWVGTHYGYTF.

This chain's CDR3 is CASSQGKGGSNEQFF. The chain couples TRBV4-1 to TRBJ2-1; TCRdb picks TRBD2, but there is no DNA to check that call. CDR3 size: 15 residues. Germline lookup yields CDR1 MGHRA and CDR2 YSYEKL.

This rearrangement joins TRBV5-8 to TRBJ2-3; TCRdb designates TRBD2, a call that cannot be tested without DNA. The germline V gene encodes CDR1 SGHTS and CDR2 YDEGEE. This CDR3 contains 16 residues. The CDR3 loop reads CASSLAPGLVTDTQYF.